This T cell receptor beta chain is drawn from a study of CD8+CD57+ T cells in acquired aplastic anemia. Study-level findings and limits: Overlapping CD8+ CDR3 repertoires of patients and controls contained under 30 shared sequences.

The CDR3 loop spans 21 amino acids. V shed 5 bases and J shed 0 bases, with 29 bases lying between them. Germline assignment: CDR1 SGHVS and CDR2 FQNEAQ. With regard to this clonotype: Its target is unknown.

TCR beta VDJ combinations and CDR3 sequences were profiled from genomic DNA. TCRdb re-analysed the reads in MiXCR, keeping a single row per CDR3 protein. The profile covers 250,000 to 350,000 distinct CDR3 sequences, with roughly 50% appearing a single time and roughly 8% taken by the ten largest. The sequence came from a human donor with severe aplastic anemia or a healthy control (not recorded which). This chain uses TRBV7-8 with TRBJ2-1; perhaps D is TRBD1 or TRBD2 (5 bases each). Sequencing input: sorted CD4+, CD8+, or CD8+CD57+ T cells (not recorded which) from PBMCs. CDR3 region: CASSLGSPGPGSPSSYNEQFF. CDR3 DNA: TGTGCCAGCAGCCTTGGAAGTCCGGGACCAGGTAGTCCGAGCTCCTACAATGAGCAGTTCTTC.